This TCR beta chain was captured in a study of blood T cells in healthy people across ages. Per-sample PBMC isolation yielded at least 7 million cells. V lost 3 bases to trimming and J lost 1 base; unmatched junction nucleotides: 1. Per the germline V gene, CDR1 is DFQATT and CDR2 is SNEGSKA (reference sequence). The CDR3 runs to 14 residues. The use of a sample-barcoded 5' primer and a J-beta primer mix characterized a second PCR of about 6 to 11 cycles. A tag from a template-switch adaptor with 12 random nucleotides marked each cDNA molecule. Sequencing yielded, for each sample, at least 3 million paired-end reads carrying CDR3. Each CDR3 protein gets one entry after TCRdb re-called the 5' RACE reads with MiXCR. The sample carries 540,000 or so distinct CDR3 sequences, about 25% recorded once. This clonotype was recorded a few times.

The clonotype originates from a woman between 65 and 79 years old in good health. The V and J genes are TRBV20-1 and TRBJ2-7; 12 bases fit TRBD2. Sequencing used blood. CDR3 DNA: TGCAGTGCTAGGACTAGCGGGAGTTCCTACGAGCAGTACTTC. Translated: CSARTSGSSYEQYF.